These T cell receptor beta chains were read from a single sample in a study of shared T cell receptors in the human thymus. Only in-frame clones appear in the TCRdb table, and some are missing; sequencing was by immunoSEQ multiplex PCR. The sample shows about 730,000 clones, 80% to 90% of them seen only once. Another study also made use of these data, one on human thymus T cells.

Sample: thymocytes. These receptor sequences come from a girl in the first two years of life with a congenital heart defect. CDR3s include the opening cysteine and the closing phenylalanine or tryptophan. A clone size is listed for some rows: how often the clone was seen (once, few, many), or a class if it is expanded.

v_gene: TRBV6-1
abundance: NA
j_gene: TRBJ1-4
CDR3aa: CASNGQGSEKLFF

v_gene: TRBV5-5
abundance: NA
j_gene: TRBJ2-4
CDR3aa: CASSLLRQGAAKNIQYF

v_gene: TRBV19
abundance: NA
j_gene: TRBJ1-1
CDR3aa: CASSVDRGNTEAFF

v_gene: TRBV7-5
abundance: NA
j_gene: TRBJ2-7
CDR3aa: CARSASGGYYEQYF

v_gene: TRBV6-6
abundance: NA
j_gene: TRBJ2-1
CDR3aa: CASSPPVRLRDEQFF

v_gene: TRBV5-1
abundance: once
j_gene: TRBJ2-1
CDR3aa: CASSYLAGASYNEQFF

v_gene: TRBV2
abundance: NA
j_gene: TRBJ1-3
CDR3aa: CAGEGESGNTIYF

v_gene: TRBV11-3
abundance: NA
j_gene: TRBJ1-4
CDR3aa: CAGRQGEYTNEKLFF

v_gene: TRBV7-9
abundance: NA
j_gene: TRBJ1-4
CDR3aa: CASSLSPEGGDEKLFF

v_gene: TRBV7-9
abundance: NA
j_gene: TRBJ1-2
CDR3aa: CASSPTGGWDGYTF

v_gene: TRBV6-1
abundance: once
j_gene: TRBJ2-7
CDR3aa: CASSPGQETYEQYF

v_gene: TRBV7-6
abundance: once
j_gene: TRBJ1-1
CDR3aa: CASSAPGQLNTEAFF

v_gene: TRBV6-1
abundance: NA
j_gene: TRBJ1-1
CDR3aa: CASSVRQGSGTEAFF

v_gene: TRBV28
abundance: few
j_gene: TRBJ1-1
CDR3aa: CASHPDRVGMNTEAFF

v_gene: TRBV6-1
abundance: NA
j_gene: TRBJ1-2
CDR3aa: CVSNIGGPPYGYTF

v_gene: TRBV11-2
abundance: NA
j_gene: TRBJ2-3
CDR3aa: CASSLSRLAGFPTDTQYF

v_gene: TRBV4-3
abundance: NA
j_gene: TRBJ1-1
CDR3aa: CASSLRPVRDSRDTEAFF

v_gene: TRBV6-1
abundance: NA
j_gene: TRBJ2-7
CDR3aa: CASLRTSGEQYF

v_gene: TRBV4-1
abundance: NA
j_gene: TRBJ2-5
CDR3aa: CASSHQTGVGETQYF

v_gene: TRBV5-1
abundance: NA
j_gene: TRBJ1-6
CDR3aa: CASSRSPANSPLHF

v_gene: TRBV6-5
abundance: NA
j_gene: TRBJ1-1
CDR3aa: CASSYRGPNNTEAFF

v_gene: TRBV5-6
abundance: NA
j_gene: TRBJ1-3
CDR3aa: CASSLDLGRGGNTIYF

v_gene: TRBV5-1
abundance: NA
j_gene: TRBJ2-4
CDR3aa: CASCGGTGKGNIQYF

v_gene: TRBV2
abundance: NA
j_gene: TRBJ1-4
CDR3aa: CASRGTGWSEKLFF

v_gene: TRBV28
abundance: NA
j_gene: TRBJ2-7
CDR3aa: CASSFTSGGAIHEQYF

v_gene: TRBV19
abundance: NA
j_gene: TRBJ1-2
CDR3aa: CASSIKRGPSYGYTF

v_gene: TRBV27
abundance: few
j_gene: TRBJ1-2
CDR3aa: CASSRTGSYYGYTF

v_gene: TRBV25-1
abundance: NA
j_gene: TRBJ2-5
CDR3aa: CASSADRPEETQYF

v_gene: TRBV4-1
abundance: NA
j_gene: TRBJ2-3
CDR3aa: CASSRSAPSGGRGGADTQYF

v_gene: TRBV7-9
abundance: NA
j_gene: TRBJ2-1
CDR3aa: CASSLSSGGAGSYNEQFF

v_gene: TRBV11-1
abundance: NA
j_gene: TRBJ2-5
CDR3aa: CASSSSGAQETQYF

v_gene: TRBV29-1
abundance: NA
j_gene: TRBJ1-3
CDR3aa: CSVETGSGNTIYF

v_gene: TRBV5-1
abundance: few
j_gene: TRBJ1-6
CDR3aa: CASSFTDNSPLHF

v_gene: TRBV4-1
abundance: NA
j_gene: TRBJ2-3
CDR3aa: CASSQAVRAGNNTDTQYF

v_gene: TRBV6-6
abundance: NA
j_gene: TRBJ1-6
CDR3aa: CASSYSEGRSPLHF

v_gene: TRBV11-2
abundance: NA
j_gene: TRBJ2-3
CDR3aa: CASSSVGGVWVDTQYF

v_gene: TRBV7-9
abundance: NA
j_gene: TRBJ1-6
CDR3aa: CASSVEGANSPLHF

v_gene: TRBV5-1
abundance: few
j_gene: TRBJ2-1
CDR3aa: CASSLARPPVLYNEQFF

v_gene: TRBV10-3
abundance: NA
j_gene: TRBJ1-1
CDR3aa: CAISEWDRTVSYTEAFF

v_gene: TRBV5-1
abundance: NA
j_gene: TRBJ2-3
CDR3aa: CASSPIGGAGTQYF

v_gene: TRBV4-1
abundance: once
j_gene: TRBJ1-2
CDR3aa: CASSQKTDYYGYTF